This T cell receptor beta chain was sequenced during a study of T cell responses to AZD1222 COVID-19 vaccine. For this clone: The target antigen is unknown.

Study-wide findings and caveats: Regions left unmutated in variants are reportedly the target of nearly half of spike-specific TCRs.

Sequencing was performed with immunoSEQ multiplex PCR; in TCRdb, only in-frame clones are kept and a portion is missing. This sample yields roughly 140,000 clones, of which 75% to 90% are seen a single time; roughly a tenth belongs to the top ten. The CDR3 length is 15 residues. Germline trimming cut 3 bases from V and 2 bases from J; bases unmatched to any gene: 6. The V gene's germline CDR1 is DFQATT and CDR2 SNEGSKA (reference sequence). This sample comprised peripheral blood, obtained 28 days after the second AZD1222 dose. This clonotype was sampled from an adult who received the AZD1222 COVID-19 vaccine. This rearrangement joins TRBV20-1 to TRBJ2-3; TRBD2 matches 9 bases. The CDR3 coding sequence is TGCAGTGCTAGTCCTGCTAGCGGGAACACAGATACGCAGTATTTT. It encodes CSASPASGNTDTQYF.